This T cell receptor (beta chain) emerged from a study of CD8+ T cells in alopecia areata. Study in general: Treated patients took oral tofacitinib at 5 to 10 mg twice daily.

Overall study results and limits: Scalp and blood retained many expanded lesional clones during tofacitinib.

RNA extraction and reverse transcription yielded cDNA as sequencing template. Sequenced by immunoSEQ multiplex PCR; TCRdb stores in-frame clones only, minus some. The sample holds 15,000 to 20,000 clones, approximately 56% seen once. A word on this clone: Its specificity is not known. A read error may account for a junction end that differs from germline.

Treatment meaning: oral pan-JAK inhibitor, 5-10 mg twice daily. Peripheral blood and lesional scalp punch biopsies were taken from alopecia areata patients. The sequencing used skin, collected at week 4, from a patient treated with tofacitinib. This sequence originates from a human donor with alopecia areata.

CDR3 sequence reads: CASCLGGGLYEQYF. The CDR3 DNA sequence: TGTGCCAGCTGTTTGGGCGGGGGGCTTTACGAGCAGTACTTC. The chain carries TRBV28 and TRBJ2-7; 8 bases match TRBD2. Germline assignment: CDR1 MDHEN and CDR2 SYDVKM. The CDR3 sequence is 14 residues long.